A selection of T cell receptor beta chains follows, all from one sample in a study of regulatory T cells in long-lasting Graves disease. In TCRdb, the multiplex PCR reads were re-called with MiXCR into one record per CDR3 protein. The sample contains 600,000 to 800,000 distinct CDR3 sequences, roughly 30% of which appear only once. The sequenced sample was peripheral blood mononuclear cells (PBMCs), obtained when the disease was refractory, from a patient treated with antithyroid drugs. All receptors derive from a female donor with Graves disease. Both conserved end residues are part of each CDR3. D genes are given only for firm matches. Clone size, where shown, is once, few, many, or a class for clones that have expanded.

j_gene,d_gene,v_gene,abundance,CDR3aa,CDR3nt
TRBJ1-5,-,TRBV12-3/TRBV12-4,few,CASSLYRDASQPQHF,TGTGCCAGCAGTTTATACAGGGATGCTTCTCAGCCCCAGCATTTT
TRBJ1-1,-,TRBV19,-,CASSLGRGTLNTEAFF,TGTGCCAGTAGTCTAGGGCGTGGGACGCTGAACACTGAAGCTTTCTTT
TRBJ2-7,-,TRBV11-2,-,CASRGGAGVYEQYF,TGTGCCAGCAGGGGGGGGGCAGGGGTTTACGAGCAGTACTTC
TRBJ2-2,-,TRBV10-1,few,CASSWVAEGSSTRSGELFF,TGCGCCAGCAGCTGGGTTGCTGAAGGGTCCTCAACGAGGTCCGGGGAGCTGTTTTTT
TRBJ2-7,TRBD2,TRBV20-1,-,CSANPPGTSFYEQYF,TGCAGTGCGAACCCCCCGGGGACTAGCTTCTACGAGCAGTACTTC
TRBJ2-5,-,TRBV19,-,CASSPGTGRGEETQYF,TGTGCCAGTAGTCCAGGGACAGGGCGGGGGGAAGAGACCCAGTACTTC
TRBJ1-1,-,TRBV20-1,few,CSALTGGSTEAFF,TGCAGTGCCTTGACAGGTGGGAGCACTGAAGCTTTCTTT
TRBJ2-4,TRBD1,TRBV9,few,CASSAVVGQGYNIQYF,TGTGCCAGCAGCGCCGTAGTAGGACAGGGATACAACATTCAGTACTTC
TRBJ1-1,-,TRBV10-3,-,CATVGIQVMNTEAFF,TGTGCCACCGTCGGGATACAGGTAATGAACACTGAAGCTTTCTTT
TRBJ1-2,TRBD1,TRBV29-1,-,CSVGRSTGLSYGYTF,TGCAGCGTTGGGCGATCGACAGGGCTTAGCTATGGCTACACCTTC
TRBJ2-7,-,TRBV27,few,CASSRPDGYEQYF,TGTGCCAGCAGCCGCCCGGACGGCTACGAGCAGTACTTC
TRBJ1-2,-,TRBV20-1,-,CSARDFGGQWNYGYTF,TGCAGTGCTAGAGATTTCGGCGGCCAGTGGAACTATGGCTACACCTTC
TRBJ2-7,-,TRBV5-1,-,CASRNLGFDEQYF,TGCGCCAGCCGGAACCTGGGATTCGACGAGCAGTACTTC
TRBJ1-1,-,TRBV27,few,CASSPNPTDRGTEAFF,TGTGCCAGCAGTCCTAACCCGACCGATAGAGGCACTGAAGCTTTCTTT
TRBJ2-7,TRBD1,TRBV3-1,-,CASSHRTGTIYEQYF,TGTGCCAGCAGCCATCGGACAGGCACTATCTACGAGCAGTACTTC
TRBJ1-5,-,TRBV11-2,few,CASSQGTWSNQPQHF,TGTGCCAGCAGCCAAGGGACGTGGAGCAATCAGCCCCAGCATTTT
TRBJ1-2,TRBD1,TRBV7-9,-,CASSIPGQSYLNYGYTF,TGTGCCAGCAGCATTCCGGGACAGTCCTATCTTAACTATGGCTACACCTTC
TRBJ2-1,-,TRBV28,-,CASSLSGIREYNEQFF,TGTGCCAGCAGTTTATCGGGAATCCGGGAGTACAATGAGCAGTTCTTC
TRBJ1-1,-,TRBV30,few,CAWSVKGSNTEAFF,TGTGCCTGGAGTGTAAAGGGGAGTAACACTGAAGCTTTCTTT
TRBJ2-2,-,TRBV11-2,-,CASSLVWSTGELFF,TGTGCCAGCAGCTTAGTCTGGTCTACCGGGGAGCTGTTTTTT
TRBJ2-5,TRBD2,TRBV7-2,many,CASSLVGLAGGETQYF,TGTGCCAGCAGCTTAGTAGGACTAGCGGGAGGGGAGACCCAGTACTTC
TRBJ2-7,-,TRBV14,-,CASSQELGGLLPYEQYF,TGTGCCAGCAGCCAAGAGCTCGGCGGACTCCTTCCCTACGAGCAGTACTTC
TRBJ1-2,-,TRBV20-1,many,CSARAINYGYTF,TGCAGTGCTAGGGCCATTAACTATGGCTACACCTTC
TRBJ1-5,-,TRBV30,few,CAWSVTGGQPQHF,TGTGCCTGGAGTGTAACGGGAGGTCAGCCCCAGCATTTT
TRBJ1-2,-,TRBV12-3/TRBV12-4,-,CASSFFGYGYAF,TGTGCCAGCAGTTTTTTCGGCTATGGCTACGCCTTC
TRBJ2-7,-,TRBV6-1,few,CASQSQGDYEQYF,TGTGCCAGCCAAAGTCAGGGCGACTACGAGCAGTACTTC
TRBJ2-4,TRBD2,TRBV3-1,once,CASSQVSGRSTKNIQYF,TGTGCCAGCAGCCAAGTCAGCGGGAGGAGCACCAAAAACATTCAGTACTTC
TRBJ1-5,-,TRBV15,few,CATSTLAGNQPQHF,TGTGCCACCAGCACCCTGGCGGGCAATCAGCCCCAGCATTTT
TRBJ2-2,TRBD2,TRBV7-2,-,CASSELAGGTGELFF,TGTGCCAGCAGCGAACTAGCGGGAGGAACCGGGGAGCTGTTTTTT
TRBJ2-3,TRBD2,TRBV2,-,CASSEARSGRADYF,TGTGCCAGCAGTGAAGCGCGAAGCGGGAGGGCCGACTATTTT
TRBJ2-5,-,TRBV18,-,CASSPLDMPSGVGGTQYF,TGTGCCAGCTCACCACTGGATATGCCGTCCGGGGTCGGCGGGACCCAGTACTTC
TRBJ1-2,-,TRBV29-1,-,CSVQPRLGVSYGYTF,TGCAGCGTCCAACCACGACTGGGAGTGAGCTATGGCTACACCTTC
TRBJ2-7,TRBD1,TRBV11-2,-,CASSSPRGVPGQSSPRTYEQYF,TGTGCCAGCAGCTCCCCCCGGGGAGTTCCGGGACAGAGTTCCCCTAGAACCTACGAGCAGTACTTC
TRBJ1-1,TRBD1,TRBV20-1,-,CSAPGQGAANTEAFF,TGCAGTGCTCCGGGACAGGGGGCAGCGAACACTGAAGCTTTCTTT
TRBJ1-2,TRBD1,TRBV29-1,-,CSARSDGTGKGYTF,TGCAGCGCTCGTTCGGATGGGACAGGGAAAGGCTACACCTTC
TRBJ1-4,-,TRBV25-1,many,CASSEQGRRVANEKLFF,TGTGCCAGCAGTGAACAAGGCAGGAGGGTGGCTAATGAAAAACTGTTTTTT
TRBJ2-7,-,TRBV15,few,CATSRDLWEIEQYF,TGTGCCACCAGCAGAGATCTTTGGGAAATCGAGCAGTACTTC
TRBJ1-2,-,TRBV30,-,CAWTQRPNNYGYTF,TGTGCCTGGACACAGAGACCTAATAACTATGGCTACACCTTC
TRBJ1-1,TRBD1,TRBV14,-,CAGPNLNGTGECGNTEAFF,TGTGCCGGGCCGAATTTGAACGGGACAGGGGAATGTGGGAACACTGAAGCTTTCTTT
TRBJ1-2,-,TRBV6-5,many,CASSYSTGEYGYTF,TGTGCCAGCAGTTACTCGACGGGGGAGTATGGCTACACCTTC
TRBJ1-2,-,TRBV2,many,CASSEGSFNYGYTF,TGTGCCAGCAGTGAAGGAAGCTTTAACTATGGCTACACCTTC
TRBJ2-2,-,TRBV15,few,CATSREAEAGELFF,TGTGCCACCAGCAGAGAGGCTGAGGCCGGGGAGCTGTTTTTT
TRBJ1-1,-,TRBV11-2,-,CASSLSGVAFF,TGTGCCAGCAGCTTATCTGGGGTAGCTTTCTTT
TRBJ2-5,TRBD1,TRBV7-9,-,CASSFRDSQETQYF,TGTGCCAGCAGCTTCCGGGACAGTCAAGAGACCCAGTACTTC
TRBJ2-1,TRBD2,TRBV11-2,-,CASSFGTSGSWSYNEQFF,TGTGCCAGCAGCTTTGGGACTAGCGGGAGTTGGTCCTACAATGAGCAGTTCTTC
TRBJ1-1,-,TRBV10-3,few,CAIMAGDFSTEAFF,TGTGCCATCATGGCGGGGGACTTTAGCACTGAAGCTTTCTTT
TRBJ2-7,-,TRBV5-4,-,CASSLVGQPVEQYF,TGTGCCAGCAGCTTGGTAGGCCAGCCGGTCGAGCAGTACTTC
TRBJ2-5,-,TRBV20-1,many,CSAGGETQYF,TGCAGTGCTGGGGGAGAGACCCAGTACTTC
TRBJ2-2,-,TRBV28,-,CASSTSGVGTPGELFF,TGTGCCAGCAGCACCAGTGGGGTTGGGACCCCCGGGGAGCTGTTTTTT
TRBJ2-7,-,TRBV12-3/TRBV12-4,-,CASSFGSNNSYEQYF,TGTGCCAGCAGTTTTGGGTCAAACAATTCCTACGAGCAGTACTTC
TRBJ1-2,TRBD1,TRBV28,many,CASSYYSLTQGGYGYTF,TGTGCCAGCAGTTACTATAGCCTTACTCAGGGGGGCTATGGCTACACCTTC
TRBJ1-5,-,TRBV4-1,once,CASSQDEGRPQHF,TGCGCCAGCAGCCAAGATGAGGGTCGGCCCCAGCATTTT
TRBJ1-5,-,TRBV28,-,CASRAASQPQHF,TGTGCCAGCAGGGCAGCCAGTCAGCCCCAGCATTTT
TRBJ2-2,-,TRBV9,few,CASSVGQSNTGELFF,TGTGCCAGCAGCGTAGGGCAGTCGAACACCGGGGAGCTGTTTTTT
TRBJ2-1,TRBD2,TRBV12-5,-,CASGLSLSGSQFF,TGTGCTAGTGGTTTGAGCTTAAGCGGGAGTCAGTTCTTC
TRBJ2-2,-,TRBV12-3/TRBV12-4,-,CASSSFSGNTGELFF,TGTGCCAGCAGTTCCTTTAGCGGGAACACCGGGGAGCTGTTTTTT
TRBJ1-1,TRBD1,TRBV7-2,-,CASSLAFDRGTEAFF,TGTGCCAGCAGCTTAGCCTTTGACAGGGGCACTGAAGCTTTCTTT
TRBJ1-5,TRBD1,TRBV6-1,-,CASRQTGGNQPQHF,TGTGCCAGCAGGCAGACAGGGGGCAATCAGCCCCAGCATTTT
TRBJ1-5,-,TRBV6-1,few,CASSDRIQRFSNQPQHF,TGTGCCAGCAGTGACAGGATCCAACGGTTCAGCAATCAGCCCCAGCATTTT
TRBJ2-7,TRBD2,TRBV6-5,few,CASSYSSGSNEQYF,TGTGCCAGCAGTTACTCAAGCGGGAGCAACGAGCAGTACTTC